Listed here are 8 T cell receptor beta chains from one sample, sequenced in a study of blood T cell repertoires in COVID-19. Assay used: immunoSEQ multiplex PCR; TCRdb lists only in-frame clones, some missing. The sample has tens of thousands of clones; around 88% are singletons. Material: peripheral blood. Every receptor here comes from a woman between 70 and 85 years old with active COVID-19.

This clone showed up just once. The gene calls are TRBV5-1 and TRBJ2-2; a possible D gene is TRBD1 (5 bases). The CDR3 is 15 residues long. The V end was cut by 1 base, the J end by 0 bases, with 7 bases between. CDR1 SGHRS and CDR2 YFSETQ come from the germline V gene. CDR3 in DNA: TGCGCCAGCAGCTTGTTACAGGCGAACACCGGGGAGCTGTTTTTT. This translates into CASSLLQANTGELFF.

The V call is TRBV28, the J call TRBJ2-1; TRBD2 matches at 10 bases. Per the germline V gene, CDR1 is MDHEN and CDR2 is SYDVKM. This CDR3 has 14 residues. The V gene end was trimmed by 2 bases and the J gene end by 10 bases; junction bases not matched to a gene: 5. CDR3 nucleotide sequence: TGTGCCAGCAGTTTAGGGCTAGCGGGGGCGGAGCAGTTCTTC. Amino acid sequence: CASSLGLAGAEQFF.

The chain couples TRBV11-3 to TRBJ2-3; D is possibly TRBD2 (5 bases). Germline V gene sequence: CDR1 SGHNT, CDR2 YENEEA. The CDR3 has 17 amino acids. V lost 0 bases and J lost 2, with 15 bases in between. CDR3 nucleotide sequence: TGTGCCAGCAGCTTAGATGGACTTACCGCCGCCACAGATACGCAGTATTTT. It specifies CASSLDGLTAATDTQYF.

The chain has TRBV5-1 and TRBJ2-7, with D unresolved. Germline V lookup: CDR1 SGHRS, CDR2 YFSETQ. The CDR3 is 12 amino acids. V was shortened by 0 bases and J by 7 bases, with 8 bases between the two germline ends. CDR3 residues: CASSLAPREQYF. In nucleotides, the CDR3 is TGCGCCAGCAGCTTGGCCCCGCGGGAGCAGTACTTC.

This clone has a single count. This chain links TRBV4-1 with TRBJ2-5, with 8 positions matching TRBD1. With V trimmed by 3 bases and J by 5 bases, 5 bases remained unmatched. This CDR3 has 14 residues. Germline V gives CDR1 MGHRA, CDR2 YSYEKL. The CDR3 reads CASSQSNRGETQYF. The DNA for the CDR3 is TGCGCCAGCAGCCAGTCAAACAGGGGGGAGACCCAGTACTTC.

This chain uses TRBV18 with TRBJ2-1; TRBD2 aligns across 7 bases. Per the germline V gene, CDR1 is KGHSH and CDR2 is LQKENI. V trimming: 5 bases; J trimming: 5 bases; junction bases outside the gene matches: 3. This CDR3 is 13 amino acids long. The CDR3 loop is CASSVTSNNEQFF. The CDR3 DNA reads as TGTGCCAGCTCAGTGACTAGCAACAATGAGCAGTTCTTC.

The rearrangement joins TRBV7-8 to TRBJ2-1; 9 bases are a match to TRBD2. The germline V gene encodes CDR1 SGHVS and CDR2 FQNEAQ. After removal of 6 bases from V and 4 bases from J, the junction contained 4 bases not matched to a gene. CDR3 size: 14 residues. Here the CDR3 reads CASRGAGGYNEQFF. CDR3 DNA sequence: TGTGCCAGCAGGGGAGCGGGGGGTTACAATGAGCAGTTCTTC.

This chain connects TRBV4-3 to TRBJ2-3; D may be TRBD2 (6 bases). V lost 4 bases, J lost 0 bases, and 11 bases lay in between. This CDR3 is 15 amino acids long. The V gene's germline CDR1 is LGHNA and CDR2 YSLEER. This CDR3 is CASSLAVTSTDTQYF. The DNA of the CDR3 is TGCGCCAGCAGCCTAGCGGTTACTAGCACAGATACGCAGTATTTT.